This paragraph reports one T cell receptor beta chain. This entry comes from a study of OX40 agonist ivuxolimab in advanced cancers. The CDR3 length is 15 residues. Trimming cost V 5 bases and J 2 bases, with 14 bases left between them. Germline V gene sequence: CDR1 MNHEY, CDR2 SMNVEV (reference sequence). The repertoire was sequenced with immunoSEQ multiplex PCR; TCRdb's copy has only in-frame clones and lacks some. There are around 74,000 clones in the sample; approximately 85% occur only once, and 5% to 7% lies in the top ten. J is TRBJ2-3 and V is TRBV27; D may be TRBD1 (6 bases). This clonotype was obtained from an adult with an advanced solid tumor such as melanoma, head and neck, liver or kidney cancer. The sequenced sample was CD4+ or CD8+ T cells sorted from blood, obtained in a trial of the OX40 agonist ivuxolimab. DNA for the CDR3: TGTGCCAGCAGTCATTGGACAGACTACACAGATACGCAGTATTTT. Translating it yields CASSHWTDYTDTQYF.